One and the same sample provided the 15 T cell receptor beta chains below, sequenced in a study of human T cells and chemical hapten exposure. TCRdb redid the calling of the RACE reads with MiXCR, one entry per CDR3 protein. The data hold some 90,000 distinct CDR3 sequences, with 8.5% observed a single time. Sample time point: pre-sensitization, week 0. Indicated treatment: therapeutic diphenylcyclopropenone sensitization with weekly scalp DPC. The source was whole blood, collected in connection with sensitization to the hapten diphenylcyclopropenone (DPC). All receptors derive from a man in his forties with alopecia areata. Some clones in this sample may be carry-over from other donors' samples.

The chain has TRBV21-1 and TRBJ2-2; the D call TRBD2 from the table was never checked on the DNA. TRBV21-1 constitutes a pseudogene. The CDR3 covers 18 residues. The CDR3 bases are TGTGCCAGCAGCAAAGACGACTATTGGTACTCGAACACCGGGGAGCTGTTTTTT. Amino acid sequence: CASSKDDYWYSNTGELFF.

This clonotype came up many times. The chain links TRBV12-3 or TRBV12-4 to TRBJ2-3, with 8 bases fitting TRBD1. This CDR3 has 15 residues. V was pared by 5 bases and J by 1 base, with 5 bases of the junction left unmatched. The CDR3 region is CASSVDRARTDTQYF. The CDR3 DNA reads TGTGCCAGCAGTGTGGACAGGGCTCGCACAGATACGCAGTATTTT.

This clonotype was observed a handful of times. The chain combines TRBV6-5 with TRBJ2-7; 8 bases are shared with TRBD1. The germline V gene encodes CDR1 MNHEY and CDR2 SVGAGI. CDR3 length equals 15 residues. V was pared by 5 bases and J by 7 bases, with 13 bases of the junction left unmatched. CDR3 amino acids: CASSRDRTVGSEQYF. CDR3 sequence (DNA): TGTGCCAGCAGTCGGGACAGGACCGTTGGGAGTGAGCAGTACTTC.

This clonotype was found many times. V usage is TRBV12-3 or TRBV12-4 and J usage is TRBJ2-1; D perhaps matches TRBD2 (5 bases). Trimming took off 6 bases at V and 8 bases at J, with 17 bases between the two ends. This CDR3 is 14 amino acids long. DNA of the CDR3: TGTGCCAGCAGCTTTCGTACTAGTATTTATGAGCAGTTCTTC. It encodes CASSFRTSIYEQFF.

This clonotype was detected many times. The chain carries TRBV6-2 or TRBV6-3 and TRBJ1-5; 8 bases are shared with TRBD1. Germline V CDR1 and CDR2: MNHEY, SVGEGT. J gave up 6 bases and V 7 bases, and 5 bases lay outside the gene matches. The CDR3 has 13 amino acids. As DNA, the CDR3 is TGTGCCAGCATCGGACAGGGTGGTCAGCCCCAGCATTTT. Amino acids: CASIGQGGQPQHF.

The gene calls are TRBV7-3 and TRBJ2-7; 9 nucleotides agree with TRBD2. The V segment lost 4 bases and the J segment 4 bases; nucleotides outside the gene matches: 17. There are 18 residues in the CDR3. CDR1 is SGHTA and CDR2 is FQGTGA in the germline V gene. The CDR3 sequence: CASSSKLPVASGIYEQYF. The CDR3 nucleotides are TGTGCCAGCAGCTCGAAACTCCCAGTGGCTAGCGGGATATACGAGCAGTACTTC.

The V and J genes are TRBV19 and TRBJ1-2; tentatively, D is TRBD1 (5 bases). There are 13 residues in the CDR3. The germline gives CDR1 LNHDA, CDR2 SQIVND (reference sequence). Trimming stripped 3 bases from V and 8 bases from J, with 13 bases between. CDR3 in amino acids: CASSILVGVGYTF. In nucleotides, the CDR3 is TGTGCCAGTAGTATTTTGGTAGGGGTGGGCTACACCTTC.

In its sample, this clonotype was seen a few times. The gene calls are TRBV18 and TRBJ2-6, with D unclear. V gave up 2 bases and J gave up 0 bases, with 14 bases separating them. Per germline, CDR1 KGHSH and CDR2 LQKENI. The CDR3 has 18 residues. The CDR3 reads CASSPFQITHSGANVLTF. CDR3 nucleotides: TGTGCCAGCTCACCATTCCAGATAACTCACTCTGGGGCCAACGTCCTGACTTTC.

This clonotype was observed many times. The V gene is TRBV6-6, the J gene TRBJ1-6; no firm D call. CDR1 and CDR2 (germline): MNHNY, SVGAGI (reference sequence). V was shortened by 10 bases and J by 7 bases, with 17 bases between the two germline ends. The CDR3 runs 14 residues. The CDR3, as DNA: TGTGCCATCTCTCACTATCTCATGAATTCACCCCTCCACTTT. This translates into CAISHYLMNSPLHF.

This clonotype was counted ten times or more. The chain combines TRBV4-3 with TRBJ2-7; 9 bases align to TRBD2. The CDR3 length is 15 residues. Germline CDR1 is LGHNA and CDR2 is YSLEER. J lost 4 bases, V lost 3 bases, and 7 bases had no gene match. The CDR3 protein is CASSQLPSGVYEQYF. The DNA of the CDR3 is TGCGCCAGCAGCCAGCTCCCTAGCGGGGTATACGAGCAGTACTTC.

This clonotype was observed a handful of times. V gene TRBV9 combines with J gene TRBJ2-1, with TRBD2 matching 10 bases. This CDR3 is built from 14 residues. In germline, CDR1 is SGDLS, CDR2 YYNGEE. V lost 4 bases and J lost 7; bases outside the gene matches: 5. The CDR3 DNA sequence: TGTGCCAGCAGCCTCACTAGCGGGATGAATGAGCAGTTCTTC. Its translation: CASSLTSGMNEQFF.

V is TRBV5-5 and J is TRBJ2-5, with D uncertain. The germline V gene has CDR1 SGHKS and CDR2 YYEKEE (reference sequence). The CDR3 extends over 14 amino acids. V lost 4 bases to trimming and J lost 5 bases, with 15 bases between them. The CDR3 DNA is TGTGCCAGCAGCACATTAGAAGTCCAGGAGACCCAGTACTTC. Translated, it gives CASSTLEVQETQYF.

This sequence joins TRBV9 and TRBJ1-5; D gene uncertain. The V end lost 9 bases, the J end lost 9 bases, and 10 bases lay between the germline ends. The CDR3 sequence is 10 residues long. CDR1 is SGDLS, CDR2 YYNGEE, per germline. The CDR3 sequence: CANLERPQHF. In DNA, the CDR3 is TGTGCCAACCTGGAGCGGCCCCAGCATTTT.

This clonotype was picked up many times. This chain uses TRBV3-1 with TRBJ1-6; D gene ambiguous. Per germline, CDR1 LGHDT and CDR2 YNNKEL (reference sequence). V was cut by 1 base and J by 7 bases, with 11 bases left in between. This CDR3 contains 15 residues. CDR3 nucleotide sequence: TGTGCCAGCAGCCAAGTTACGGATCGGAATTCACCCCTCCACTTT. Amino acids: CASSQVTDRNSPLHF.

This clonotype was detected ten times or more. The CDR3, as DNA: TGCAGCGTTGACTCTAGCGGGAGGGCCGGAGAGACCCAGTACTTC. Amino acid sequence: CSVDSSGRAGETQYF. The chain has TRBV29-1 and TRBJ2-5; 12 positions agree with TRBD2. The V gene end was trimmed by 3 bases and the J gene end by 4 bases; junction bases not matched to a gene: 6. Germline V lookup: CDR1 SQVTM, CDR2 ANQGSEA. This CDR3 is built from 15 residues.